Below, 5 T cell receptor beta chains from the same sample are listed, as sequenced in a study of T cells in Graves' hyperthyroidism and ophthalmopathy. It was RNA transcripts that yielded the amplified TCR beta CDR3 regions. RT-PCR in the first round (using the HTBI primer set) targeted the TCR CDR3. TCRdb reanalysed the multiplex PCR reads using MiXCR and keeps one entry per CDR3 protein. The sample lists under 300,000 distinct CDR3 sequences, 25% to 30% seen once, with about a quarter in the top ten. Sequenced: blood. These receptor sequences come from a middle-aged man with Graves' hyperthyroidism that later progressed to Graves' ophthalmopathy.

The CDR3 sequence is CASNTGTSPYEQYF. DNA for the CDR3: TGTGCCAGCAACACGGGTACTTCGCCCTACGAGCAGTACTTC. The rearrangement uses TRBV6-1 and TRBJ2-7; D gene uncertain. The V gene's germline CDR1 is MNHNS and CDR2 SASEGT. V gave up 7 bases and J gave up 2 bases, with 15 bases separating them. CDR3 length equals 14 residues.

This clonotype was seen at least ten times. V and J are TRBV6-1 and TRBJ1-5; TRBD1 agrees at 7 bases. Germline CDR1 MNHNS, CDR2 SASEGT. The CDR3 runs to 14 residues. The V and J ends lost 2 bases and 7 bases, in that order; junction bases with no gene match: 5. The CDR3 is CASSELDRAQPQHF. DNA of the CDR3: TGTGCCAGCAGTGAACTTGACAGGGCCCAGCCCCAGCATTTT.

At least ten counts were recorded for this clonotype. The chain links TRBV11-2 to TRBJ1-1, with 9 bases aligning to TRBD1. V dropped 5 bases and J dropped 0; count of bases not matched to a gene: 16. This CDR3 has 19 amino acids. The germline V gene encodes CDR1 SGHAT and CDR2 FQNNGV. CDR3 region: CASSPDRTGAKLMNTEAFF. The CDR3 region has the DNA TGTGCCAGCAGCCCTGACCGGACAGGGGCGAAACTTATGAACACTGAAGCTTTCTTT. Variable domain in full (rest from reference TRBV11-2 and TRBJ1-1): EAGVAQSPRYKIIEKRQSVAFWCNPISGHATLYWYQQILGQGPKLLIQFQNNGVVDDSQLPKDRFSAERLKGVDSTLKIQPAKLEDSAVYLCASSPDRTGAKLMNTEAFFGQGTRLTVV.

CDR3 protein: CASSSMVASVTGELFF. In nucleotides, the CDR3 is TGTGCCAGCAGCTCAATGGTCGCCAGTGTCACCGGGGAGCTGTTTTTT. V is TRBV12-3 or TRBV12-4 and J is TRBJ2-2; no firm D call. Trimming cost V 6 bases and J 4 bases, with 18 bases left between them. The CDR3 length is 16 residues.

This clonotype was recorded at least ten times. V usage is TRBV2 and J usage is TRBJ1-5; the D gene is possibly TRBD1 (5 bases). V lost 2 bases and J 4 bases, leaving 9 bases between the germline ends. This CDR3 contains 14 residues. Germline V gives CDR1 SNHLY, CDR2 FYNNEI. The chain's CDR3 is CASSEQGRNQPQHF. CDR3 bases: TGTGCCAGCAGTGAACAGGGAAGAAATCAGCCCCAGCATTTT. The full variable domain, in which reference TRBV2 and TRBJ1-5 provide the parts outside the CDR3, is EPEVTQTPSHQVTQMGQEVILRCVPISNHLYFYWYRQILGQKVEFLVSFYNNEISEKSEIFDDQFSVERPDGSNFTLKIRSTKLEDSAMYFCASSEQGRNQPQHFGDGTRLSIL.